A single sample gave rise to the 26 T cell receptor beta chains below, sequenced in a study of blood T cell repertoires in COVID-19. Repertoires were generated with immunoSEQ multiplex PCR, while TCRdb's copy carries only in-frame clones and drops some. The sample yields about 190,000 clones, around 85% seen once. Specimen: peripheral blood. The source of these receptors is a man aged 25-40 years with acute or convalescent COVID-19.

This chain joins TRBV9 and TRBJ2-1, with 9 bases matching TRBD2. Per germline, CDR1 SGDLS and CDR2 YYNGEE. The CDR3 has 14 residues. With 3 bases clipped from V and 8 bases from J, the junction kept 6 bases outside the gene matches. The CDR3 DNA reads TGTGCCAGCAGCGATAGCGGGAGTATGGATGAGCAGTTCTTC. It codes for CASSDSGSMDEQFF.

V is TRBV27 and J is TRBJ2-3; TRBD2 might be the D (6 bases). Trimming took off 6 bases at V and 11 bases at J, with 21 bases between the two ends. Germline V gives CDR1 MNHEY, CDR2 SMNVEV (reference sequence). This CDR3 contains 14 residues. CDR3 protein: CASRPREEGLKQYF. As DNA, the CDR3 is TGTGCCAGCAGGCCTAGGGAAGAGGGACTGAAGCAGTATTTT.

The chain carries TRBV7-2 and TRBJ2-7; TRBD1 matches at 10 bases. With V trimmed by 3 bases and J by 3 bases, 2 bases remained unmatched. Germline-derived CDR1 and CDR2 are SGHTA and FQGNSA. The CDR3 is made up of 14 amino acids. The CDR3 DNA reads as TGTGCCAGCAGCTTGGACAGGGGGAACTACGAGCAGTACTTC. Amino acid sequence: CASSLDRGNYEQYF.

The chain joins TRBV7-2 to TRBJ1-2, with 8 bases aligning to TRBD1. This CDR3 is built from 17 residues. After removal of 5 bases from V and 3 bases from J, the junction contained 14 bases not matched to a gene. Germline V gene sequence: CDR1 SGHTA, CDR2 FQGNSA. The CDR3 nucleotides are TGTGCCAGCAGCCTTACTCAACAGGGGGGAAGGGACTATGGCTACACCTTC. This sequence encodes CASSLTQQGGRDYGYTF.

The chain uses TRBV5-1 and TRBJ1-1; D call uncertain. The CDR3 length is 12 residues. Trimming cost V 4 bases and J 6 bases, with 10 bases left between them. From germline, CDR1 is SGHRS and CDR2 YFSETQ. In nucleotides, the CDR3 is TGCGCCAGCAGCCCAGGTCCCGCTGAAGCTTTCTTT. Protein sequence: CASSPGPAEAFF.

The gene calls are TRBV5-5 and TRBJ2-3; no clear D gene. The CDR3 has 15 amino acids. In germline, CDR1 is SGHKS, CDR2 YYEKEE (reference sequence). The germline V and J ends were trimmed by 1 base and 0 bases, with 9 bases remaining between them. CDR3 residues: CASSLLPSSTDTQYF. DNA for the CDR3: TGTGCCAGCAGCTTGCTCCCTTCTAGCACAGATACGCAGTATTTT.

The genes are TRBV2 and TRBJ2-1; 10 positions match TRBD1. Germline values: CDR1 SNHLY, CDR2 FYNNEI. V dropped 10 bases and J dropped 4; count of bases not matched to a gene: 19. The CDR3 spans 18 residues. CDR3 region: CAKTRDRGTSGVYNEQFF. The CDR3 coding sequence is TGTGCCAAGACCCGGGACAGGGGTACTAGCGGAGTTTACAATGAGCAGTTCTTC.

This rearrangement joins TRBV28 to TRBJ2-7; 8 bases are a match to TRBD2. In germline, CDR1 is MDHEN, CDR2 SYDVKM. With V trimmed by 4 bases and J by 3 bases, 11 bases remained unmatched. There are 16 residues in the CDR3. CDR3 residues: CASSSSGRDPLYEQYF. CDR3 DNA: TGTGCCAGCAGTTCCTCCGGGAGGGACCCTCTCTACGAGCAGTACTTC. The entire variable domain, with the rest obtained from reference TRBV28 and TRBJ2-7, is as follows: DVKVTQSSRYLVKRTGEKVFLECVQDMDHENMFWYRQDPGLGLRLIYFSYDVKMKEKGDIPEGYSVSREKKERFSLILESASTNQTSMYLCASSSSGRDPLYEQYFGPGTRLTVT.

This clone was observed once. The rearrangement joins TRBV4-1 to TRBJ1-5; 7 nucleotides match TRBD1. CDR1 MGHRA and CDR2 YSYEKL come from the germline V gene. The CDR3 is 15 amino acids. V trimming: 4 bases; J trimming: 1 base; junction bases outside the gene matches: 4. This CDR3 reads CASSPQGQSNQPQHF. CDR3 sequence (DNA): TGCGCCAGCAGCCCACAGGGACAGAGCAATCAGCCCCAGCATTTT.

This clone came up a few times. The chain is built from TRBV6-5 and TRBJ1-2, with 8 bases matching TRBD1. The CDR3 sequence is 11 residues long. Per the germline V gene, CDR1 is MNHEY and CDR2 is SVGAGI. With 10 bases clipped from V and 4 bases from J, the junction kept 2 bases outside the gene matches. The CDR3 is CAITGGYGYTF. CDR3 in DNA: TGTGCCATTACAGGGGGCTATGGCTACACCTTC.

The chain employs TRBV19 and TRBJ1-6; no clear D. V lost 11 bases to trimming and J lost 0 bases, with 8 bases between them. Germline lookup yields CDR1 LNHDA and CDR2 SQIVND (reference sequence). The CDR3 runs 13 residues. CDR3 sequence: CAGASSYNSPLHF. CDR3 sequence (DNA): TGTGCCGGAGCTAGCTCCTATAATTCACCCCTCCACTTT. The full variable domain, rest sourced from reference TRBV19 and TRBJ1-6, is DGGITQSPKYLFRKEGQNVTLSCEQNLNHDAMYWYRQDPGQGLRLIYYSQIVNDFQKGDIAEGYSVSREKKESFPLTVTSAQKNPTAFYLCAGASSYNSPLHFGNGTRLTVT.

The chain combines TRBV4-2 with TRBJ1-2, with no clear D. V was clipped by 3 bases and J by 2 bases, with 7 bases between them. The length of the CDR3 is 13 residues. The germline V gene encodes CDR1 LGHNA and CDR2 YNFKEQ. CDR3 protein: CASSQTLNYGYTF. CDR3 nucleotides: TGTGCCAGCAGCCAGACATTAAACTATGGCTACACCTTC.

The chain couples TRBV30 to TRBJ2-7, with TRBD2 matching over 10 bases. The CDR3 sequence is 15 residues long. Unmatched junction bases numbered 12, after V lost 5 bases and J lost 5 bases. Germline V gene sequence: CDR1 GTSNPN, CDR2 SVGIG (reference sequence). CDR3 DNA: TGTGCCTGGCGCCCCAGGAGCGGGGGGGGGCACGAGCAGTACTTC. Its translation is CAWRPRSGGGHEQYF.

The genes are TRBV27 and TRBJ2-7, with a possible D match to TRBD2 (5 bases). From germline, CDR1 is MNHEY and CDR2 SMNVEV (reference sequence). V was shortened by 0 bases and J by 6 bases, with 12 bases between the two germline ends. The CDR3 runs 14 residues. The CDR3 bases are TGTGCCAGCAGTTTATCGGGTAGCGTAGGCGAGCAGTACTTC. It codes for CASSLSGSVGEQYF.

CDR3 DNA: TGTGCCAGTGACAGGACCGGGGAGCTGTTTTTT. This translates into CASDRTGELFF. J is TRBJ2-2 and V is TRBV19, with a weak D call TRBD1 (6 bases). The V end lost 8 bases, the J end lost 5 bases, and 6 bases lay between the germline ends. The CDR3 is 11 residues long. The germline V gene has CDR1 LNHDA and CDR2 SQIVND (reference sequence).

This clone showed up just a few times. The chain is built from TRBV28 and TRBJ1-4; tentative D call: TRBD1 (5 bases). V dropped 5 bases and J dropped 7 bases, with 20 bases sitting between them. Germline CDR1 MDHEN, CDR2 SYDVKM. This CDR3 has 16 amino acids. CDR3 residues: CASSTAGGLRGEKLFF. The CDR3 nucleotides read TGTGCCAGCAGTACCGCCGGGGGTTTGCGCGGTGAAAAACTGTTTTTT.

This chain joins TRBV3-1 (or the pseudogene TRBV3-2) and TRBJ2-2; perhaps TRBD2 as D (5 bases). Germline CDR1 reads LGHDT; CDR2 reads YNNKEL (reference sequence). The CDR3 consists of 15 residues. Trimming took off 3 bases at V and 7 bases at J, with 15 bases between the two ends. The CDR3 DNA reads TGTGCCAGCAGCCAGGTGAGGCGGGCGGACGGGGAGCTGTTTTTT. The encoded protein is CASSQVRRADGELFF.

This clone showed up just once. The chain uses TRBV7-3 and TRBJ2-2; the match to TRBD1 covers 9 bases. Trimming at V came to 4 bases and at J to 7 bases, leaving 7 bases not matched to a gene. CDR1 is SGHTA, CDR2 FQGTGA, per germline. The CDR3 has 15 residues. CDR3 sequence: CASSSRQGVSGELFF. The CDR3 DNA sequence: TGTGCCAGCAGCTCCAGACAGGGGGTTAGCGGGGAGCTGTTTTTT.

The CDR3 DNA reads TGTGCCAGCAGCTTAGGGGCGGGGGGCTATGGCTACACCTTC. As protein: CASSLGAGGYGYTF. V usage is TRBV7-9 and J usage is TRBJ1-2; weak D call: TRBD1 (5 bases). The CDR3 runs 14 residues. Germline V gene lookup returns CDR1 SEHNR and CDR2 FQNEAQ (reference sequence). V gave up 1 base and J gave up 4 bases, with 10 bases separating them.

V gene TRBV5-4 combines with J gene TRBJ1-1; 8 positions match TRBD1. The CDR3 spans 15 residues. V lost 4 bases to trimming and J lost 5 bases; unmatched junction nucleotides: 10. Germline V gene lookup returns CDR1 SGHNT and CDR2 YYREEE (reference sequence). The CDR3 region is CASSTRTGRETEAFF. Written as DNA, the CDR3 is TGTGCCAGCAGCACTAGGACAGGGAGAGAGACTGAAGCTTTCTTT.

This chain links TRBV28 with TRBJ2-7, with TRBD1 as a possible D gene (5 bases). Trimming left V 6 bases short and J 0 bases short, with 18 bases between. Germline V gives CDR1 MDHEN, CDR2 SYDVKM. This CDR3 region has 16 residues. The CDR3 spells CASSLGGAFLSYEQYF. The DNA for the CDR3 is TGTGCCAGCAGCCTAGGTGGGGCCTTCCTCTCCTACGAGCAGTACTTC.

The V and J genes are TRBV6-6 and TRBJ1-2; no firm D call. CDR1 MNHNY and CDR2 SVGAGI come from the germline V gene (reference sequence). This CDR3 is built from 17 residues. Trimming removed 5 bases at V and 4 bases at J, with 23 bases between. This CDR3 reads CASSPRVGSGYSYGYTF. Here the CDR3 DNA reads TGTGCCAGCAGTCCCCGGGTAGGGTCGGGGTATTCCTATGGCTACACCTTC.

The gene calls are TRBV3-1 (or the pseudogene TRBV3-2) and TRBJ1-4; D is unresolved. V shed 1 base and J shed 13 bases, with 7 bases lying between them. The germline gives CDR1 LGHDT, CDR2 YNNKEL (reference sequence). The CDR3 extends over 11 amino acids. CDR3: CASSQGPSLFF. In nucleotides, the CDR3 is TGTGCCAGCAGCCAAGGGCCGTCACTGTTTTTT.

The V call is TRBV5-1, the J call TRBJ2-1; the D gene is possibly TRBD2 (6 bases). Trimming left V 4 bases short and J 6 bases short, with 26 bases between. The germline V gene encodes CDR1 SGHRS and CDR2 YFSETQ. The CDR3 has 18 amino acids. CDR3 region: CASSPKRSSASWVNEQFF. The CDR3 DNA follows: TGCGCCAGCAGCCCGAAAAGGTCTAGCGCGAGTTGGGTCAATGAGCAGTTCTTC.

This chain links TRBV27 with TRBJ2-6; D unresolved. This CDR3 has 14 amino acids. The V and J ends lost 6 bases and 0 bases respectively, with 6 bases between them. CDR1 is MNHEY and CDR2 is SMNVEV in the germline V gene (reference sequence). The CDR3 DNA reads TGTGCCAGCAGCTATCTCTCTGGGGCCAACGTCCTGACTTTC. It translates to CASSYLSGANVLTF. Looking up the rest from reference TRBV27 and TRBJ2-6 gives the full variable domain: EAQVTQNPRYLITVTGKKLTVTCSQNMNHEYMSWYRQDPGLGLRQIYYSMNVEVTDKGDVPEGYKVSRKEKRNFPLILESPSPNQTSLYFCASSYLSGANVLTFGAGSRLTVL.

This chain uses TRBV7-3 with TRBJ2-2, with a tentative D call TRBD2 (5 bases). V was clipped by 1 base and J by 0 bases, with 9 bases between them. The germline CDR1 and CDR2 sequences are SGHTA and FQGTGA. This CDR3 spans 16 amino acids. CDR3 loop: CASSLKLDPNTGELFF. CDR3 sequence (DNA): TGTGCCAGCAGCTTAAAACTAGACCCGAACACCGGGGAGCTGTTTTTT.